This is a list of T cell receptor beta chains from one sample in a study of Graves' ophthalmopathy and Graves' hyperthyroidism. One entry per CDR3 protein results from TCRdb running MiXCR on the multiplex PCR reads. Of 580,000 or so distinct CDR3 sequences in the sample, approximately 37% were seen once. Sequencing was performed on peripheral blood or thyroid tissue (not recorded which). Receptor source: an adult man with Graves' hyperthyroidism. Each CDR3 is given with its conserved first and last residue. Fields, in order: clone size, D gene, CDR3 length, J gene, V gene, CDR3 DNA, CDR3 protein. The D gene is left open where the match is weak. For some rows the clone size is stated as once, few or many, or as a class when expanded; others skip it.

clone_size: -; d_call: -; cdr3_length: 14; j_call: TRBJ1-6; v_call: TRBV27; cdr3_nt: TGTGCCAGCACCAATCCGGAACATAATTCACCCCTCCACTTT; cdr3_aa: CASTNPEHNSPLHF
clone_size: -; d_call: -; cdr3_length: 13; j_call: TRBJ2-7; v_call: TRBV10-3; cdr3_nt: TGTGCCAGCAGTGAGCTGCGGGATTACGAGCAGTACTTC; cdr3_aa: CASSELRDYEQYF
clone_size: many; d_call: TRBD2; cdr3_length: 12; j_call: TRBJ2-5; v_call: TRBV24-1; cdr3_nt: TGTGCCGTCGACGGGGGGGAAGAGACCCAGTACTTC; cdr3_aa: CAVDGGEETQYF
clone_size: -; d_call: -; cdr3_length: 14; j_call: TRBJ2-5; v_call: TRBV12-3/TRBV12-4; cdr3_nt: TGTGCCAGCAGTTCGGACACCTGGCAAGAGACCCAGTACTTC; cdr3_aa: CASSSDTWQETQYF
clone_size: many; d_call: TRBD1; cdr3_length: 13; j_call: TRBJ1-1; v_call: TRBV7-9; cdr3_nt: TGTGCCAGCAGCTTGCCCGCAGGGGGCGAAGCTTTCTTT; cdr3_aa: CASSLPAGGEAFF
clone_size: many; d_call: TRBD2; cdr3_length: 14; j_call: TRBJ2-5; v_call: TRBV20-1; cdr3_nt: TGCAGTGCCGCACTAGCGGGGGCTGTTGGGACCCAGTACTTC; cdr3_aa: CSAALAGAVGTQYF
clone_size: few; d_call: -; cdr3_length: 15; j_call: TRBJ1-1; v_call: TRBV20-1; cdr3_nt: TGCAGTGCTAGAGATCCCCACCGTAGAGACACTGAAGCTTTCTTT; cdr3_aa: CSARDPHRRDTEAFF
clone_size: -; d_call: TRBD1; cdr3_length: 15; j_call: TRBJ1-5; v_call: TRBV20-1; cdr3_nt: TGCAGTGCTGGAGCGGGACAGGGGGGCAATCAGCCCCAGCATTTT; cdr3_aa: CSAGAGQGGNQPQHF
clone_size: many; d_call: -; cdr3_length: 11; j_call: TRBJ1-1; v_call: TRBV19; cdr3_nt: TGTGCCAGTACCCGGAACACTGAAGCTTTCTTT; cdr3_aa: CASTRNTEAFF
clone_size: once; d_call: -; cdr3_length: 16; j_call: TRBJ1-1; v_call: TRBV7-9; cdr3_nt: TGTGCCAGCAGCGCTAGCTTATGGGGCCATAACACTGAAGCTTTCTTT; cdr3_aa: CASSASLWGHNTEAFF
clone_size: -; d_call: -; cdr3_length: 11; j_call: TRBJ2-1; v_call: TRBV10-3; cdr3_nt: TGTGCCATCAGTGAGTCCAATGAGCAGTTCTTC; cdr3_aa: CAISESNEQFF
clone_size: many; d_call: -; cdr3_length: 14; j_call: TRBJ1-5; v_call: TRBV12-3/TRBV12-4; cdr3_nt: TGTGCCAGCAGTTTTAATGGGGAAGGACAGCCCCAGCATTTT; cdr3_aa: CASSFNGEGQPQHF
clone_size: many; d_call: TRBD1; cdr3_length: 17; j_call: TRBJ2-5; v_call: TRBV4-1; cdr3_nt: TGCGCCAGCAGCCAAGAGGGGGACAGGTGGAACCAAGAGACCCAGTACTTC; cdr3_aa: CASSQEGDRWNQETQYF
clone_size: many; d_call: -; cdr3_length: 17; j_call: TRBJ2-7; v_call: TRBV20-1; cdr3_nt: TGCAGTGCTAGAGGGAATCAGCGTTGGGGGCCGACCTACGAGCAGTACTTC; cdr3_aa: CSARGNQRWGPTYEQYF
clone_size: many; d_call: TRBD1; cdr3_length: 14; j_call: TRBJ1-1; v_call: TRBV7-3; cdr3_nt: TGTGCCAGCAGCGCTTACAGGGGCGACACTGAAGCTTTCTTT; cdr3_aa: CASSAYRGDTEAFF
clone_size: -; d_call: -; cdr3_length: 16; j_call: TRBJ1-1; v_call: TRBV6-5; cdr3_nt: TGTGCCAGCAGCCCCGATGAGGGGAGTTGGAACACTGAAGCTTTCTTT; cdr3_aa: CASSPDEGSWNTEAFF
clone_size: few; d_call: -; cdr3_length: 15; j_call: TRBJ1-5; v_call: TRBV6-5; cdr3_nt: TGTGCCAGCAGTTACTCGATAGGGGCCAATCAGCCCCAGCATTTT; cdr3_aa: CASSYSIGANQPQHF
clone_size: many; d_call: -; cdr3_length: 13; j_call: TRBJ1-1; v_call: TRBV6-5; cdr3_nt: TGTGCCAGCAGTTCCTACAGGGATACTGAAGCTTTCTTT; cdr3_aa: CASSSYRDTEAFF
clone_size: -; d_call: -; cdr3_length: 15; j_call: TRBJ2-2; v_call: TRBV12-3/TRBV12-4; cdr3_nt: TGTGCCAGCAGTTTCCCCCAGTTCGGGACCGGGGAGCTGTTTTTT; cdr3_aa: CASSFPQFGTGELFF
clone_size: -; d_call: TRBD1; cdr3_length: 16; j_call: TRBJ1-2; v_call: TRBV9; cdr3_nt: TGTGCCAGCAGCGTAGTGCCAGGGGGCAGGATCTATGGCTACACCTTC; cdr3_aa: CASSVVPGGRIYGYTF
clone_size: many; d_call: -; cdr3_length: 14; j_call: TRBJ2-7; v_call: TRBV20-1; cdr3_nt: TGCAGTGCTTTGCCCCCCGCGTCCTCCTACGAGCAGTACTTC; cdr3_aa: CSALPPASSYEQYF
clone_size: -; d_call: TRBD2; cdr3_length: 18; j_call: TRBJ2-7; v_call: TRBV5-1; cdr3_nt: TGCGCCAGCAGCCAGGCACCCCTAGCGGGGGGGCTCGTTTACGAGCAGTACTTC; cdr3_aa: CASSQAPLAGGLVYEQYF
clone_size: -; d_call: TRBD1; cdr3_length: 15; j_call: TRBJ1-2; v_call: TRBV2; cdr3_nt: TGTGCCAGCAGTGGAGGGACAGGGGGCGGCTATGGCTACACCTTC; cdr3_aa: CASSGGTGGGYGYTF
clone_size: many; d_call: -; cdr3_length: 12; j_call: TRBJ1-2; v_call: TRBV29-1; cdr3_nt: TGCAGCGGTCGGGGAGGGGAAGGGGGCTACACCTTC; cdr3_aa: CSGRGGEGGYTF
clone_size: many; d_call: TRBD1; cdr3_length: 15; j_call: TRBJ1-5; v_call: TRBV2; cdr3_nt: TGTGCCAGCAGTGAACTAGGACAGGGTAGTCAGCCCCAGCATTTT; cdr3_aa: CASSELGQGSQPQHF
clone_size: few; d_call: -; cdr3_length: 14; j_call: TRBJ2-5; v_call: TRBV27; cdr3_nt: TGTGCCAGCTCTCGGACTCTCCAAAGGGAGACCCAGTACTTC; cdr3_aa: CASSRTLQRETQYF
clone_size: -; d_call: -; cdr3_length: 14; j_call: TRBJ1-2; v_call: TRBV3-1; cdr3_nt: TGTGCCAGCAGCCCGAGAGAAGGAATACGGGGCTACACCTTC; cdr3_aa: CASSPREGIRGYTF
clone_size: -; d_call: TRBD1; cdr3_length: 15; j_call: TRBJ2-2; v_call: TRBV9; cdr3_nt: TGTGCCAGCAGCATTAGGACAGGGCTTGGCGGGGAGCTGTTTTTT; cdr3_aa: CASSIRTGLGGELFF
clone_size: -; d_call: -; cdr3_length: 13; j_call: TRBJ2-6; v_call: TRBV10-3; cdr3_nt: TGTGCCATCAGTGGGGATGGGGCCAACGTCCTGACTTTC; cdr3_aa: CAISGDGANVLTF
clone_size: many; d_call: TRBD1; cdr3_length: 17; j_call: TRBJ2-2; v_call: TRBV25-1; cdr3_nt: TGTGCCAGCAGTGCCTACCCCGGGACAGGGAACACCGGGGAGCTGTTTTTT; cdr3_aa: CASSAYPGTGNTGELFF
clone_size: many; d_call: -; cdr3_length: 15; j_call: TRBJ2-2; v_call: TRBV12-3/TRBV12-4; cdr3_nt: TGTGCCAGCAGTTTAACGCCGACTAGTTCCGGGGAGCTGTTTTTT; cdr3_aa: CASSLTPTSSGELFF
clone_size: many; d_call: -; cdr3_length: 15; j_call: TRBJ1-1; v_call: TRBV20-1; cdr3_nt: TGCAGTGGGTACGGGACACCCGGTAGCAGGGCTGAAGCTTTCTTT; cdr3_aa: CSGYGTPGSRAEAFF
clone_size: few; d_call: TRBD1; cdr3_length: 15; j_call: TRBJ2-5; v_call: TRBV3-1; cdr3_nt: TGTGCCAGCAGCCAAGGCTGGGACAGTCAAGAGACCCAGTACTTC; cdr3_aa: CASSQGWDSQETQYF
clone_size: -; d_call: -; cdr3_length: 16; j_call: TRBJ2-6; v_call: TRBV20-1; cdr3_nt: TGCAGTGCTACGACCTTGGAAGGCTCTGGGGCCAACGTCCTGACTTTC; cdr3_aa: CSATTLEGSGANVLTF